Listed below are T cell receptor beta chains from one sample, sequenced in a study of CD8 T cells in ankylosing spondylitis. MiXCR was run by TCRdb on the 5' RACE reads, yielding one entry per CDR3 protein. The data contain around 130,000 distinct CDR3 sequences, over 6% of them singletons. What was sequenced was blood, either unsorted or a sorted T cell fraction (not recorded which). These receptors came from a male donor with ankylosing spondylitis or in good health (not recorded which). Each CDR3 is given with its conserved first and last residue. Each record gives: D gene, J gene, clone size, V gene, CDR3 protein, CDR3 DNA. D genes are given only for firm matches. The size field is filled for only some rows; it gives once, few, many or a size class.

D gene: TRBD1
J gene: TRBJ1-1
clone size: few
V gene: TRBV5-1
CDR3 protein: CASSSGTDRGGAFF
CDR3 DNA: TGCGCCAGCAGCTCCGGAACAGACAGGGGCGGAGCTTTCTTT

D gene: .
J gene: TRBJ2-7
clone size: many
V gene: TRBV27
CDR3 protein: CASSFYGGIAYEQYF
CDR3 DNA: TGTGCCAGCAGTTTTTACGGGGGAATCGCCTACGAGCAGTACTTC

D gene: .
J gene: TRBJ2-2
clone size: .
V gene: TRBV10-3
CDR3 protein: CAISVEGIGELFF
CDR3 DNA: TGTGCCATCAGTGTTGAGGGAATCGGGGAGCTGTTTTTT

D gene: .
J gene: TRBJ2-3
clone size: many
V gene: TRBV11-2
CDR3 protein: CASSLESGLSTYTQYF
CDR3 DNA: TGTGCCAGCAGCTTAGAATCGGGACTGAGCACTTATACGCAGTATTTT

D gene: .
J gene: TRBJ2-1
clone size: few
V gene: TRBV15
CDR3 protein: CATSATSYNEQFF
CDR3 DNA: TGTGCCACCAGCGCGACTAGCTACAATGAGCAGTTCTTC

D gene: .
J gene: TRBJ1-1
clone size: many
V gene: TRBV5-8
CDR3 protein: CASSFDKRTKTEAFF
CDR3 DNA: TGTGCCAGCAGCTTCGACAAGCGGACGAAGACTGAAGCTTTCTTT

D gene: TRBD1
J gene: TRBJ1-2
clone size: many
V gene: TRBV5-1
CDR3 protein: CASSNETGKYGYTF
CDR3 DNA: TGCGCCAGCAGCAACGAGACAGGGAAGTATGGCTACACCTTC

D gene: TRBD2
J gene: TRBJ2-1
clone size: many
V gene: TRBV2
CDR3 protein: CASSAGGAYNEQFF
CDR3 DNA: TGTGCCAGCAGTGCCGGGGGGGCTTACAATGAGCAGTTCTTC

D gene: TRBD2
J gene: TRBJ2-7
clone size: many
V gene: TRBV20-1
CDR3 protein: CSARTVGTTLEQYF
CDR3 DNA: TGCAGTGCTAGAACGGTGGGGACTACCCTCGAGCAGTACTTC

D gene: TRBD2
J gene: TRBJ2-7
clone size: many
V gene: TRBV4-3
CDR3 protein: CASSQLAGVFYEQYF
CDR3 DNA: TGCGCCAGCAGCCAGCTAGCGGGAGTATTTTACGAGCAGTACTTC

D gene: .
J gene: TRBJ1-5
clone size: many
V gene: TRBV5-1
CDR3 protein: CASSFAGLGNQPQHF
CDR3 DNA: TGCGCCAGCAGCTTCGCAGGCTTGGGGAATCAGCCCCAGCATTTT

D gene: .
J gene: TRBJ1-2
clone size: few
V gene: TRBV29-1
CDR3 protein: CSVGKPNYGYTF
CDR3 DNA: TGCAGCGTTGGAAAACCTAACTATGGCTACACCTTC

D gene: TRBD2
J gene: TRBJ2-2
clone size: many
V gene: TRBV7-2
CDR3 protein: CASTEVAGAAGELFF
CDR3 DNA: TGTGCCAGCACCGAAGTAGCGGGAGCGGCCGGGGAGCTGTTTTTT

D gene: .
J gene: TRBJ1-1
clone size: many
V gene: TRBV5-1
CDR3 protein: CASSFAGNTEAFF
CDR3 DNA: TGCGCCAGCAGCTTCGCAGGGAATACTGAAGCTTTCTTT

D gene: TRBD1
J gene: TRBJ2-3
clone size: .
V gene: TRBV5-6
CDR3 protein: CASSLPGQGSTDTQYF
CDR3 DNA: TGTGCCAGCAGCTTGCCGGGACAGGGGAGCACAGATACGCAGTATTTT

D gene: .
J gene: TRBJ2-2
clone size: many
V gene: TRBV6-1
CDR3 protein: CASWAVSTGELFF
CDR3 DNA: TGTGCCAGTTGGGCCGTGAGCACCGGGGAGCTGTTTTTT

D gene: TRBD1
J gene: TRBJ2-1
clone size: many
V gene: TRBV7-9
CDR3 protein: CASSLVQGSYNEQFF
CDR3 DNA: TGTGCCAGCAGCTTAGTACAGGGGAGCTACAATGAGCAGTTCTTC

D gene: TRBD1
J gene: TRBJ1-1
clone size: many
V gene: TRBV5-1
CDR3 protein: CASRDGTGVPNTEAFF
CDR3 DNA: TGCGCCAGCAGGGACGGGACAGGGGTTCCGAACACTGAAGCTTTCTTT

D gene: .
J gene: TRBJ1-1
clone size: many
V gene: TRBV7-9
CDR3 protein: CASSRGLNTEAFF
CDR3 DNA: TGTGCCAGCAGTCGTGGCCTGAACACTGAAGCTTTCTTT

D gene: .
J gene: TRBJ2-1
clone size: many
V gene: TRBV21-1
CDR3 protein: CASSCRLYLKGTSEQFF
CDR3 DNA: TGTGCCAGCAGCTGCCGCCTATACCTCAAGGGTACCAGTGAGCAGTTCTTC

D gene: .
J gene: TRBJ2-5
clone size: .
V gene: TRBV5-1
CDR3 protein: CPSSPVDQKETQYF
CDR3 DNA: TGCCCCAGCAGCCCGGTGGACCAGAAAGAGACCCAGTACTTC

D gene: .
J gene: TRBJ2-1
clone size: .
V gene: TRBV30
CDR3 protein: CAWSVRGNEQFF
CDR3 DNA: TGTGCCTGGAGTGTAAGGGGGAATGAGCAGTTCTTC

D gene: TRBD1
J gene: TRBJ1-1
clone size: few
V gene: TRBV5-1
CDR3 protein: CASSAGQGDTEAFF
CDR3 DNA: TGCGCCAGCAGCGCGGGACAGGGGGACACTGAAGCTTTCTTT

D gene: .
J gene: TRBJ1-1
clone size: .
V gene: TRBV20-1
CDR3 protein: CSASSGAAAEAFF
CDR3 DNA: TGCAGTGCTAGTTCTGGGGCAGCCGCTGAAGCTTTCTTT

D gene: TRBD1
J gene: TRBJ1-1
clone size: many
V gene: TRBV5-6
CDR3 protein: CASRIRDRGMNTEAFF
CDR3 DNA: TGTGCCAGCAGGATCCGGGACAGGGGGATGAACACTGAAGCTTTCTTT

D gene: TRBD2
J gene: TRBJ2-7
clone size: many
V gene: TRBV20-1
CDR3 protein: CSARTSGSYEQYF
CDR3 DNA: TGCAGTGCCAGGACTAGCGGCTCCTACGAGCAGTACTTC

D gene: .
J gene: TRBJ1-4
clone size: many
V gene: TRBV5-8
CDR3 protein: CASSHGRITATNEKLFF
CDR3 DNA: TGTGCCAGCAGCCATGGACGGATTACCGCAACTAATGAAAAACTGTTTTTT

D gene: TRBD1
J gene: TRBJ2-7
clone size: few
V gene: TRBV24-1
CDR3 protein: CATSDDRGAYEQYF
CDR3 DNA: TGTGCCACCAGTGACGACAGGGGAGCGTACGAGCAGTACTTC

D gene: TRBD1
J gene: TRBJ1-4
clone size: many
V gene: TRBV5-6
CDR3 protein: CASSRRQGTNEKLFF
CDR3 DNA: TGTGCCAGCAGCAGAAGACAGGGGACTAATGAAAAACTGTTTTTT

D gene: .
J gene: TRBJ1-1
clone size: many
V gene: TRBV7-9
CDR3 protein: CASSPPQGTEAFF
CDR3 DNA: TGTGCCAGCAGCCCACCTCAGGGTACTGAAGCTTTCTTT

D gene: TRBD2
J gene: TRBJ2-1
clone size: many
V gene: TRBV7-6
CDR3 protein: CASSLGSGSGEQFF
CDR3 DNA: TGTGCCAGCAGCTTAGGTAGCGGGAGTGGTGAGCAGTTCTTC

D gene: .
J gene: TRBJ1-5
clone size: few
V gene: TRBV7-6
CDR3 protein: CASSEGTSSNQPQHF
CDR3 DNA: TGTGCCAGCAGCGAAGGGACATCTAGCAATCAGCCCCAGCATTTT

D gene: .
J gene: TRBJ2-6
clone size: many
V gene: TRBV7-2
CDR3 protein: CASSSYYFLASPDSGANVLTF
CDR3 DNA: TGTGCCAGCAGCTCGTACTATTTTCTTGCTAGCCCAGACTCTGGGGCCAACGTCCTGACTTTC

D gene: .
J gene: TRBJ1-2
clone size: many
V gene: TRBV10-2
CDR3 protein: CASSESGPFYGYTF
CDR3 DNA: TGCGCCAGCAGTGAGTCGGGACCCTTCTATGGCTACACCTTC

D gene: .
J gene: TRBJ2-1
clone size: many
V gene: TRBV12-3/TRBV12-4
CDR3 protein: CASSSRLNEQFF
CDR3 DNA: TGTGCCAGCAGTTCGAGACTGAATGAGCAGTTCTTC

D gene: TRBD2
J gene: TRBJ2-5
clone size: .
V gene: TRBV10-3
CDR3 protein: CAISLGTSLQETQYF
CDR3 DNA: TGTGCCATCAGCTTAGGGACTAGCCTCCAAGAGACCCAGTACTTC

D gene: .
J gene: TRBJ1-6
clone size: .
V gene: TRBV7-9
CDR3 protein: CASSYGGSDSPLHF
CDR3 DNA: TGTGCCAGCAGCTACGGAGGTTCCGATTCACCCCTCCACTTT

D gene: .
J gene: TRBJ2-1
clone size: many
V gene: TRBV5-6
CDR3 protein: CASSLEAVVYEQFF
CDR3 DNA: TGTGCCAGCAGCTTGGAAGCTGTGGTCTATGAGCAGTTCTTC

D gene: .
J gene: TRBJ2-2
clone size: many
V gene: TRBV2
CDR3 protein: CASRTDRNTGELFF
CDR3 DNA: TGTGCCAGCAGGACGGACAGGAACACCGGGGAGCTGTTTTTT

D gene: .
J gene: TRBJ1-5
clone size: many
V gene: TRBV5-1
CDR3 protein: CASSPGEAIQPQHF
CDR3 DNA: TGCGCCAGCAGCCCCGGGGAGGCGATTCAGCCCCAGCATTTT

D gene: TRBD1
J gene: TRBJ1-4
clone size: many
V gene: TRBV7-6
CDR3 protein: CASSLLGTGTEKLFF
CDR3 DNA: TGTGCCAGCAGCTTACTTGGGACAGGGACCGAAAAACTGTTTTTT

D gene: .
J gene: TRBJ1-1
clone size: many
V gene: TRBV5-1
CDR3 protein: CASSPDSQFNTEAFF
CDR3 DNA: TGCGCCAGCAGCCCAGATTCACAGTTTAACACTGAAGCTTTCTTT

D gene: .
J gene: TRBJ1-1
clone size: many
V gene: TRBV20-1
CDR3 protein: CSAPGGAGLNTEAFF
CDR3 DNA: TGCAGTGCTCCGGGAGGTGCGGGTCTGAACACTGAAGCTTTCTTT

D gene: .
J gene: TRBJ2-7
clone size: many
V gene: TRBV6-6
CDR3 protein: CASNWEVTYEQYF
CDR3 DNA: TGTGCCAGCAACTGGGAGGTAACCTACGAGCAGTACTTC

D gene: .
J gene: TRBJ2-5
clone size: many
V gene: TRBV3-1
CDR3 protein: CASSPQDYALGNQYF
CDR3 DNA: TGTGCCAGCAGCCCTCAGGACTATGCGCTCGGAAACCAGTACTTC